Detailed here is one T cell receptor beta chain. Antigen specificity is unknown. The germline V and J ends were trimmed by 3 bases and 7 bases, with 10 bases remaining between them. There are 13 residues in the CDR3. CDR1 MDHEN and CDR2 SYDVKM come from the germline V gene. The data stem from a study of cytomegalovirus exposure and HLA in healthy donors. Study conclusions and caveats: Confirmation in vitro established that a few CMV-associated chains were specific for CMV antigens. The study designated some 180 TCR beta chains cytomegalovirus-associated.

The method was immunoSEQ multiplex PCR; TCRdb's version includes in-frame clones alone and lacks a portion of them. The sample holds under 300,000 clones, 86% seen once. The chain recombines TRBV28 with TRBJ1-5; D not certain. The source material was PBMCs. This clonotype was obtained from a woman aged 18-29 years in good health and CMV-seronegative. CDR3 loop: CASSFLVGQPQHF. The CDR3 DNA follows: TGTGCCAGCAGTTTTTTGGTGGGCCAGCCCCAGCATTTT. Full variable domain (remainder filled in from reference TRBV28 and TRBJ1-5): DVKVTQSSRYLVKRTGEKVFLECVQDMDHENMFWYRQDPGLGLRLIYFSYDVKMKEKGDIPEGYSVSREKKERFSLILESASTNQTSMYLCASSFLVGQPQHFGDGTRLSIL.